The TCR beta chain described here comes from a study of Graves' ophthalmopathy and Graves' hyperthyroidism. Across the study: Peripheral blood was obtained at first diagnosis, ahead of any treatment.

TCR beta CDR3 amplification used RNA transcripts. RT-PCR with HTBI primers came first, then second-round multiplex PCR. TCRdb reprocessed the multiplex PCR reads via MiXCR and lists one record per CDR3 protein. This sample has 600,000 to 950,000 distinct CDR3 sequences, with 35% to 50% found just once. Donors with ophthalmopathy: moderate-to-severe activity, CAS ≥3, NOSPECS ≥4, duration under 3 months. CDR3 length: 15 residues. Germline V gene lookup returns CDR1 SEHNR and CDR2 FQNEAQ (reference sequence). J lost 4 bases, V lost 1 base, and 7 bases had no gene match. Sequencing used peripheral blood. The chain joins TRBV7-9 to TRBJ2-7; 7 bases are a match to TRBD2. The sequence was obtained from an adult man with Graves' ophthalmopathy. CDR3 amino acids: CASSLEGRAGYEQYF. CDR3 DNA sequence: TGTGCCAGCAGCTTAGAAGGGAGGGCCGGGTACGAGCAGTACTTC. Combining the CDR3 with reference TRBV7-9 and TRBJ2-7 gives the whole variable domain DTGVSQNPRHKITKRGQNVTFRCDPISEHNRLYWYRQTLGQGPEFLTYFQNEAQLEKSRLLSDRFSAERPKGSFSTLEIQRTEQGDSAMYLCASSLEGRAGYEQYFGPGTRLTVT.